The 8 T cell receptor beta chains reported below all come from one sample, sequenced in a study of pediatric ulcerative colitis. Here immunoSEQ multiplex PCR was the method, and the copy in TCRdb shows in-frame clones only, minus some. The sample holds approximately 60,000 clones, 70% to 90% seen once. The specimen was blood. The receptors here all came from a boy between 10 and 17 years old with severe ulcerative colitis.

The chain combines TRBV2 with TRBJ2-7; the match to TRBD2 covers 9 bases. V lost 7 bases and J lost 6; bases outside the gene matches: 13. The CDR3 has 15 residues. The germline V gene has CDR1 SNHLY and CDR2 FYNNEI. The DNA of the CDR3 is TGTGCCAGCACATCTAGCGGGACCCGTTCGAGCGAGCAGTACTTC. Translating it yields CASTSSGTRSSEQYF.

V is TRBV5-6 and J is TRBJ1-5; weak D call: TRBD1 (6 bases). CDR3 size: 13 residues. V lost 3 bases, J lost 7 bases, and 11 bases lay in between. Germline assignment: CDR1 SGHDT and CDR2 YYEEEE. The CDR3 bases are TGTGCCAGCAGCTCAACAGGGCAACAGCCCCAGCATTTT. Its translation: CASSSTGQQPQHF.

The chain uses TRBV27 and TRBJ2-7; 10 bases match TRBD2. Germline V CDR1 and CDR2: MNHEY, SMNVEV (reference sequence). The CDR3 is 18 residues long. V trimming: 3 bases; J trimming: 6 bases; junction bases outside the gene matches: 17. The CDR3 is CASSFASGRNGRPTEQYF. CDR3 DNA: TGTGCCAGCAGTTTCGCTAGCGGGAGAAACGGAAGGCCTACCGAGCAGTACTTC.

This sequence joins TRBV30 and TRBJ2-6, with D uncertain. The length of the CDR3 is 15 residues. The germline V and J ends were trimmed by 4 bases and 5 bases, with 15 bases remaining between them. The germline V gene encodes CDR1 GTSNPN and CDR2 SVGIG (reference sequence). In DNA form, the CDR3 reads TGTGCCTGGACCTCTCTCCCCATTTGGGCCAACGTCCTGACTTTC. Residues: CAWTSLPIWANVLTF.

The chain recombines TRBV4-3 with TRBJ2-7, with unresolved D. The CDR3 runs 15 residues. Trimming took 0 bases from V and 4 from J, leaving 13 bases between them. Germline V gene lookup returns CDR1 LGHNA and CDR2 YSLEER. The CDR3 spells CASSQDRSLGYEQYF. CDR3 nucleotides: TGCGCCAGCAGCCAAGATCGATCGTTGGGGTACGAGCAGTACTTC.

This clone appeared once. The V gene is TRBV7-9, the J gene TRBJ1-3; D may be TRBD1 (6 bases). V was cut by 4 bases and J by 2 bases, with 12 bases left in between. The germline V gene encodes CDR1 SEHNR and CDR2 FQNEAQ (reference sequence). The CDR3 contains 15 residues. The CDR3 DNA reads TGTGCCAGCAGCTCCCCGGGGGCGCCTGGAAACACCATATATTTT. Residues: CASSSPGAPGNTIYF.

The chain is built from TRBV30 and TRBJ2-1; either TRBD1 or TRBD2 may fit D (5 bases each). V shed 5 bases and J shed 7 bases, with 12 bases lying between them. This CDR3 spans 12 amino acids. The germline V gene encodes CDR1 GTSNPN and CDR2 SVGIG (reference sequence). CDR3: CAWDGTTNEQFF. The CDR3 DNA reads as TGTGCCTGGGACGGGACGACAAATGAGCAGTTCTTC.

The chain couples TRBV15 to TRBJ2-7; 7 bases agree with TRBD2. Trimming cost V 3 bases and J 0 bases; bases outside gene matches: 11. CDR1 and CDR2 (germline): LNHNV, YYDKDF (reference sequence). This CDR3 is built from 17 residues. The CDR3 DNA reads TGTGCCACCAGCAGGGGGGGGTCCGGGAGAGCCTCCTACGAGCAGTACTTC. Its protein product is CATSRGGSGRASYEQYF.